Shown below are 15 T cell receptor beta chains from a single sample sequenced in a study of shared T cell receptors in the human thymus. Measured with immunoSEQ multiplex PCR; TCRdb has only the in-frame clones, and not every one. The table shows approximately 730,000 clones, with 80% to 90% occurring only once. A further study also used this sample, focusing on human thymus T cells.

The sample taken for sequencing was thymocytes. These receptors all stem from a girl under three years old with a congenital heart defect.

The rearrangement links TRBV18 to TRBJ1-5; D is unclear. Germline lookup yields CDR1 KGHSH and CDR2 LQKENI. Trimming took 6 bases from V and 4 from J, leaving 16 bases between them. The CDR3 covers 15 residues. The CDR3 sequence: CASSSGSHSNQPQHF. The CDR3 DNA sequence: TGTGCCAGCTCGTCCGGGTCCCACTCAAATCAGCCCCAGCATTTT.

In this sample, this clone turned up a few times. This same CDR3 is encoded by further DNA sequences in the sample. The chain uses TRBV6-5 and TRBJ2-2; perhaps TRBD2 as D (6 bases). V was trimmed by 2 bases and J by 5 bases, leaving 6 bases between them. Germline CDR1 reads MNHEY; CDR2 reads SVGAGI. There are 13 residues in the CDR3. CDR3 DNA: TGTGCCAGCAGTTACCGGGGGACCGGGGAGCTGTTTTTT. Translating it yields CASSYRGTGELFF.

The chain carries TRBV7-9 and TRBJ1-3; D ambiguous. Germline V gives CDR1 SEHNR, CDR2 FQNEAQ (reference sequence). This CDR3 has 15 residues. Trimming pared 3 bases from V and 1 base from J, leaving 10 bases between. CDR3 sequence reads: CASSFFAGSGNTIYF. In DNA, the CDR3 is TGTGCCAGCAGCTTCTTTGCGGGGTCTGGAAACACCATATATTTT.

This clone was detected only a few times. The chain combines TRBV6-6 with TRBJ1-1; maybe TRBD1 (6 bases). Germline CDR1 MNHNY, CDR2 SVGAGI (reference sequence). The CDR3 covers 13 residues. The V gene lost 7 bases and the J gene lost 1 base, with 10 bases spanning the gap. CDR3 sequence (DNA): TGTGCCAGCACCTCGACAGGGAACACTGAAGCTTTCTTT. Translation: CASTSTGNTEAFF.

The chain combines TRBV14 with TRBJ1-6; 7 bases fit TRBD1. CDR1 and CDR2 from the germline V gene are SGHDN and FVKESK. V shed 6 bases, J shed 7 bases, and the junction held 6 bases outside the gene matches. CDR3 size: 14 residues. CDR3 loop: CASRIKTGNSPLHF. CDR3 coding DNA: TGTGCCAGCAGAATTAAGACAGGGAATTCACCCCTCCACTTT.

The chain recombines TRBV4-1 with TRBJ2-2, with 9 nucleotides matching TRBD2. The CDR3 covers 18 residues. V lost 0 bases and J lost 7; bases outside the gene matches: 12. Germline CDR1 reads MGHRA; CDR2 reads YSYEKL. The chain's CDR3 is CASSQDTHSGGKNGELFF. CDR3 coding DNA: TGCGCCAGCAGCCAAGATACCCATAGCGGGGGAAAGAACGGGGAGCTGTTTTTT.

V is TRBV6-1 and J is TRBJ2-3; no definite D call. There are 15 residues in the CDR3. Looked up from germline, CDR1 is MNHNS and CDR2 is SASEGT. V was clipped by 1 base and J by 3 bases, with 11 bases between them. CDR3 DNA sequence: TGTGCCAGCAGTGAAGAGTCAGAAGTAACAGATACGCAGTATTTT. This gives the protein CASSEESEVTDTQYF.

V and J are TRBV27 and TRBJ2-7, with D perhaps matching TRBD1 (6 bases). V lost 3 bases and J 0 bases, leaving 21 bases between the germline ends. Germline V lookup: CDR1 MNHEY, CDR2 SMNVEV (reference sequence). The CDR3 is made up of 18 amino acids. CDR3 sequence: CASSFRTSTGSSSYEQYF. In nucleotides, the CDR3 is TGTGCCAGCAGTTTCCGGACCTCGACAGGTTCCAGCTCCTACGAGCAGTACTTC.

This chain links TRBV4-2 with TRBJ2-5, with 10 bases lining up with TRBD2. Germline lookup yields CDR1 LGHNA and CDR2 YNFKEQ. The junction had 6 bases not matched to a gene; V was cut back by 0 bases and J by 8 bases. CDR3 size: 15 residues. The CDR3 coding sequence is TGTGCCAGCAGCCAAGATTTCAGCGGGGGGGACACCCAGTACTTC. Encoded protein: CASSQDFSGGDTQYF.

There are a few counts of this clone. CDR3 region: CASSHQGMPYGYTF. Here the CDR3 DNA reads TGCGCCAGCAGCCACCAGGGTATGCCTTATGGCTACACCTTC. V usage is TRBV4-1 and J usage is TRBJ1-2; D may be TRBD1 (5 bases). Germline V CDR1 and CDR2: MGHRA, YSYEKL. The V end was cut by 3 bases, the J end by 5 bases, with 13 bases between. The CDR3 contains 14 residues.

This clone was seen a single time. CDR3 bases: TGTGCCTGGAGTTTTAAACAGGGGGGACCCCACCGACCGACGAATCATAACTATGGCTACACCTTC. Translated, it gives CAWSFKQGGPHRPTNHNYGYTF. The J gene is TRBJ1-2, the V gene TRBV30; 8 bases are shared with TRBD1. With 2 bases clipped from V and 1 base from J, the junction kept 27 bases outside the gene matches. The CDR3 runs 22 residues. Germline V gene sequence: CDR1 GTSNPN, CDR2 SVGIG (reference sequence).

A single count supports this clone. The V call is TRBV10-1, the J call TRBJ2-1, with D possibly matching TRBD1 (7 bases). In germline, CDR1 is WNHNN, CDR2 SYGVQD (reference sequence). This CDR3 has 16 residues. V lost 0 bases to trimming and J lost 4 bases, with 13 bases between them. DNA of the CDR3: TGCGCCAGCAGTGAGTCGGAGGGGGCTGGGTACAATGAGCAGTTCTTC. Protein sequence: CASSESEGAGYNEQFF.

This clone was detected a few times. Its ends do not fully match the called genes, so a read error is possible. The chain carries TRBV19 and TRBJ1-1; D is unresolved. The CDR3 totals 12 residues. The V gene's germline CDR1 is LNHDA and CDR2 SQIVND (reference sequence). This CDR3 is CASSMRAPPRLF. DNA for the CDR3: TGTGCCAGTAGTATGAGGGCCCCTCCTCGTCTCTTT.

V is TRBV19 and J is TRBJ2-1; 12 bases are a match to TRBD2. Germline V gene lookup returns CDR1 LNHDA and CDR2 SQIVND (reference sequence). V shed 6 bases and J 4 bases; nucleotides not matched to a gene: 13. The CDR3 totals 18 residues. The CDR3 sequence: CASRRGVLAGGLYNEQFF. The CDR3 bases are TGTGCCAGTAGGAGGGGGGTACTAGCGGGGGGTCTTTACAATGAGCAGTTCTTC.

The rearrangement links TRBV5-4 to TRBJ2-5; 8 bases match TRBD2. Trimming at V came to 4 bases and at J to 5 bases, leaving 10 bases not matched to a gene. Germline CDR1 is SGHNT and CDR2 is YYREEE (reference sequence). CDR3 length: 15 amino acids. The CDR3 loop is CASSQPGLARETQYF. The CDR3, as DNA: TGTGCCAGCAGCCAGCCTGGACTAGCTAGGGAGACCCAGTACTTC.